The 30 T cell receptor beta chains below come from one sample, sequenced in a study of cytomegalovirus exposure and HLA in healthy donors. The PCR employed 60 Vbeta primers together with 13 Jbeta primers. The protocol was immunoSEQ multiplex PCR, while the TCRdb copy is restricted to in-frame clones and leaves out a portion. The sample yields 65,000 to 95,000 clones, around 73% seen once. The sample was PBMCs. Receptors were obtained from a man in his fifties or sixties in good health and CMV-seronegative.

The chain recombines TRBV2 with TRBJ2-3, with TRBD2 as a possible D gene (5 bases). CDR1 and CDR2 (germline): SNHLY, FYNNEI. There are 14 residues in the CDR3. Trimming pared 1 base from V and 3 bases from J, leaving 8 bases between. Here the CDR3 reads CASSEGTPTDTQYF. For the CDR3, the DNA is TGTGCCAGCAGTGAAGGGACTCCTACAGATACGCAGTATTTT.

The rearrangement links TRBV30 to TRBJ2-7, with D perhaps TRBD1 (6 bases). Germline CDR1 reads GTSNPN; CDR2 reads SVGIG (reference sequence). V lost 4 bases, J lost 3 bases, and 10 bases lay in between. This CDR3 has 12 amino acids. The CDR3 loop reads CAWTQGSYEQYF. The CDR3, as DNA: TGTGCCTGGACACAGGGCAGCTACGAGCAGTACTTC. Using reference TRBV30 and TRBJ2-7 for the parts outside the CDR3, the full variable domain is SQTIHQWPATLVQPVGSPLSLECTVEGTSNPNLYWYRQAAGRGLQLLFYSVGIGQISSEVPQNLSASRPQDRQFILSSKKLLLSDSGFYLCAWTQGSYEQYFGPGTRLTVT.

The chain recombines TRBV5-1 with TRBJ2-7, with TRBD2 matching over 8 bases. The CDR3 spans 18 residues. Germline-derived CDR1 and CDR2 are SGHRS and YFSETQ. V lost 0 bases to trimming and J lost 6 bases; unmatched junction nucleotides: 17. The CDR3 nucleotides read TGCGCCAGCAGCTTGGTGGGGTCGGAGCCGGGACTAGTCTCCGAGCAGTACTTC. This translates into CASSLVGSEPGLVSEQYF. Supplemented by reference TRBV5-1 and TRBJ2-7, the full variable domain reads KAGVTQTPRYLIKTRGQQVTLSCSPISGHRSVSWYQQTPGQGLQFLFEYFSETQRNKGNFPGRFSGRQFSNSRSEMNVSTLELGDSALYLCASSLVGSEPGLVSEQYFGPGTRLTVT.

This clone occurred once. The V call is TRBV2, the J call TRBJ1-3; D perhaps matches TRBD1 (5 bases). CDR3 length equals 15 residues. Germline V gives CDR1 SNHLY, CDR2 FYNNEI. V was cut by 1 base and J by 7 bases, with 14 bases left in between. As DNA, the CDR3 is TGTGCCAGCAGTGAAGAGGTTATAGGGGCTAACACCATATATTTT. Protein sequence: CASSEEVIGANTIYF.

The chain has TRBV7-2 and TRBJ1-2; 8 nucleotides match TRBD1. Per germline, CDR1 SGHTA and CDR2 FQGNSA. J gave up 4 bases and V 5 bases, and 12 bases lay outside the gene matches. This CDR3 is built from 16 residues. The CDR3 nucleotides are TGTGCCAGCAGCCGCCGGACAGGGACCGTTACCTATGGCTACACCTTC. It specifies CASSRRTGTVTYGYTF.

V and J are TRBV5-1 and TRBJ1-1; D not resolved. The germline V gene has CDR1 SGHRS and CDR2 YFSETQ. V dropped 3 bases and J dropped 6 bases, with 12 bases sitting between them. This CDR3 has 13 amino acids. CDR3 sequence: CASSSDTGSEAFF. The CDR3 nucleotides read TGCGCCAGCAGCTCTGACACGGGATCTGAAGCTTTCTTT.

The chain carries TRBV14 and TRBJ2-2; the D gene is possibly TRBD1 (6 bases). V lost 3 bases and J lost 6, with 17 bases in between. The CDR3 totals 16 residues. CDR1 and CDR2 from the germline V gene are SGHDN and FVKESK. The CDR3 region has the DNA TGTGCCAGCAGCCATTTGAGTACAGGGAGCGCCGGGGAGCTGTTTTTT. Protein sequence: CASSHLSTGSAGELFF.

The CDR3 sequence is CASSSWGDGYGYTF. The CDR3 coding sequence is TGTGCCAGCAGTTCTTGGGGGGACGGCTATGGCTACACCTTC. The chain links TRBV6-5 to TRBJ1-2; the D gene is possibly TRBD1 (5 bases). CDR3 length equals 14 residues. Trimming pared 4 bases from V and 4 bases from J, leaving 13 bases between. Germline V gene sequence: CDR1 MNHEY, CDR2 SVGAGI.

The chain has TRBV2 and TRBJ2-5, with D maybe TRBD1 (6 bases). The CDR3 totals 14 residues. The V end lost 4 bases, the J end lost 1 base, and 10 bases lay between the germline ends. Germline V gene lookup returns CDR1 SNHLY and CDR2 FYNNEI. The CDR3 is CASSGRQAQETQYF. The CDR3 bases are TGTGCCAGCAGTGGTCGACAGGCCCAAGAGACCCAGTACTTC.

The table lists this clone with a few counts. The chain joins TRBV14 to TRBJ1-2, with 7 bases lining up with TRBD1. Germline assignment: CDR1 SGHDN and CDR2 FVKESK. Losses at the gene ends were 4 bases for V and 3 bases for J; bases not matched to a gene: 8. This CDR3 comprises 15 residues. The CDR3, as DNA: TGTGCCAGCAGCCGGACAAACAGGGGCTACTATGGCTACACCTTC. It specifies CASSRTNRGYYGYTF.

V is TRBV4-1 and J is TRBJ1-2; possible D gene TRBD1, 6 bases. The V gene lost 4 bases and the J gene lost 4 bases, with 10 bases spanning the gap. The CDR3 has 13 residues. CDR1 is MGHRA and CDR2 is YSYEKL in the germline V gene. The CDR3 DNA reads TGCGCCAGCAGCCCCCAGGGGATCTATGGCTACACCTTC. It is translated as CASSPQGIYGYTF.

The J gene is TRBJ2-7, the V gene TRBV4-3; tentatively, D is TRBD1 (5 bases). The CDR3 runs 18 residues. V gave up 0 bases and J gave up 3 bases, with 21 bases separating them. The germline V gene encodes CDR1 LGHNA and CDR2 YSLEER. CDR3 bases: TGCGCCAGCAGCCAAGATTGGGGCGAGTACCGATCGATCTACGAGCAGTACTTC. Its translation is CASSQDWGEYRSIYEQYF.

The CDR3 DNA reads as TGTGCCAGCAGCGTAGGAGGCGGGGGGTCTTGGAATGAGCAGTTCTTC. Translated: CASSVGGGGSWNEQFF. This rearrangement joins TRBV9 to TRBJ2-1, with TRBD2 matching over 8 bases. Germline V gene sequence: CDR1 SGDLS, CDR2 YYNGEE. With 0 bases clipped from V and 7 bases from J, the junction kept 9 bases outside the gene matches. The CDR3 is 16 amino acids.

This chain uses TRBV7-8 with TRBJ2-3, with a possible D match to TRBD1 (6 bases). CDR3 length: 16 residues. The V end was cut by 5 bases, the J end by 0 bases, with 15 bases between. Germline V CDR1 and CDR2: SGHVS, FQNEAQ. CDR3 loop: CASSITWTASTDTQYF. In DNA, the CDR3 is TGTGCCAGCAGCATCACCTGGACAGCGAGCACAGATACGCAGTATTTT.

The J gene is TRBJ2-5, the V gene TRBV29-1; 9 nucleotides line up with TRBD1. The CDR3 spans 14 residues. Trimming at V came to 7 bases and at J to 6 bases, leaving 12 bases not matched to a gene. Germline CDR1 is SQVTM and CDR2 is ANQGSEA. The CDR3 sequence: CSADSDRGRKTQYF. In DNA, the CDR3 is TGCAGCGCCGATTCGGACAGGGGTAGGAAGACCCAGTACTTC.

This rearrangement joins TRBV6-1 to TRBJ1-5; D call uncertain. Looked up from germline, CDR1 is MNHNS and CDR2 is SASEGT. This CDR3 is built from 15 residues. Trimming removed 6 bases from V and 8 bases from J, with 20 bases in between. Written as DNA, the CDR3 is TGTGCCAGCAGATCCTCAACTCCCTTCTCGAAGCCCCAGCATTTT. This codes for CASRSSTPFSKPQHF.

The chain carries TRBV28 and TRBJ2-7; D gene uncertain. Trimming removed 7 bases from V and 3 bases from J, with 10 bases in between. Germline values: CDR1 MDHEN, CDR2 SYDVKM. The CDR3 extends over 12 amino acids. The CDR3 DNA reads TGTGCCAGCACGGGTACTATCTACGAGCAGTACTTC. Amino acids: CASTGTIYEQYF.

The chain links TRBV19 to TRBJ2-7; possibly TRBD1 for D (6 bases). Trimming pared 7 bases from V and 4 bases from J, leaving 20 bases between. This CDR3 comprises 15 residues. Germline CDR1 LNHDA, CDR2 SQIVND (reference sequence). CDR3 DNA sequence: TGTGCCAGTAAGGCGTCGGGACACGTTATGTACGAGCAGTACTTC. Translation gives CASKASGHVMYEQYF.

The CDR3 DNA sequence: TGTGCCAGCAGTGACTCGAGGGTGGGGTCTGGGGCCAACGTCCTGACTTTC. It is translated as CASSDSRVGSGANVLTF. The V call is TRBV6-4, the J call TRBJ2-6; the D gene is possibly TRBD2 (5 bases). Germline-derived CDR1 and CDR2 are MRHNA and SNTAGT. Trimming left V 0 bases short and J 1 base short, with 10 bases between. This CDR3 contains 17 residues.

The chain has TRBV7-2 and TRBJ2-3, with 9 bases matching TRBD2. V trimming: 3 bases; J trimming: 0 bases; junction bases outside the gene matches: 1. Germline CDR1 is SGHTA and CDR2 is FQGNSA. CDR3 length: 15 amino acids. CDR3 residues: CASSLRGGSTDTQYF. CDR3 DNA: TGTGCCAGCAGCTTGCGGGGGGGCAGCACAGATACGCAGTATTTT.

This clone turned up a few times. The J gene is TRBJ1-1, the V gene TRBV5-3; 7 nucleotides align to TRBD1. TRBV5-3 is noted as an ORF with a role that remains uncertain. The CDR3 runs 17 residues. V trimming: 4 bases; J trimming: 0 bases; junction bases outside the gene matches: 12. This CDR3 reads CARSPTGRHLLNTEAFF. In DNA, the CDR3 is TGTGCCAGAAGCCCGACAGGGAGGCACCTCCTGAACACTGAAGCTTTCTTT.

The rearrangement uses TRBV30 and TRBJ2-3; the match to TRBD2 covers 7 bases. V gave up 0 bases and J gave up 3 bases; unmatched junction bases: 6. The CDR3 is made up of 15 amino acids. Germline CDR1 and CDR2: GTSNPN and SVGIG (reference sequence). Here the CDR3 DNA reads TGTGCCTGGAGTGTACGTTGGCGGGGGACAGATACGCAGTATTTT. Its translation: CAWSVRWRGTDTQYF. Using reference TRBV30 and TRBJ2-3 for the parts outside the CDR3, the full variable domain is SQTIHQWPATLVQPVGSPLSLECTVEGTSNPNLYWYRQAAGRGLQLLFYSVGIGQISSEVPQNLSASRPQDRQFILSSKKLLLSDSGFYLCAWSVRWRGTDTQYFGPGTRLTVL.

The chain joins TRBV5-5 to TRBJ2-6, with a tentative D call TRBD2 (6 bases). This CDR3 is 18 amino acids long. V was shortened by 0 bases and J by 0 bases, with 13 bases between the two germline ends. Germline assignment: CDR1 SGHKS and CDR2 YYEKEE (reference sequence). CDR3 nucleotide sequence: TGTGCCAGCAGCTTGGTACGGGGGTCCCACTCTGGGGCCAACGTCCTGACTTTC. It codes for CASSLVRGSHSGANVLTF.

CDR3 protein: CASSEFPYEQYF. In nucleotides, the CDR3 is TGTGCCAGCAGTGAATTTCCGTACGAGCAGTACTTC. This rearrangement joins TRBV2 to TRBJ2-7, with no clear D. The CDR3 consists of 12 residues. The germline V and J ends were trimmed by 2 bases and 4 bases, with 6 bases remaining between them. Germline lookup yields CDR1 SNHLY and CDR2 FYNNEI.

The chain joins TRBV18 to TRBJ2-7; tentative D call: TRBD2 (6 bases). The CDR3 sequence is 15 residues long. Trimming removed 1 base from V and 4 bases from J, with 14 bases in between. In germline, CDR1 is KGHSH, CDR2 LQKENI. The CDR3 sequence is CASSPQEGMGYEQYF. In DNA, the CDR3 is TGTGCCAGCTCACCACAGGAGGGAATGGGGTACGAGCAGTACTTC.

V and J are TRBV19 and TRBJ1-2; D may be TRBD1 (6 bases). The CDR3 is 14 amino acids. The V end was cut by 3 bases, the J end by 3 bases, with 11 bases between. Germline V lookup: CDR1 LNHDA, CDR2 SQIVND (reference sequence). CDR3 amino acids: CASSMPGVDYGYTF. The CDR3 DNA sequence: TGTGCCAGTAGTATGCCAGGGGTGGACTATGGCTACACCTTC.

This sequence joins TRBV18 and TRBJ1-3; D uncertain. Germline V lookup: CDR1 KGHSH, CDR2 LQKENI. The CDR3 loop spans 17 amino acids. The germline V and J ends were trimmed by 0 bases and 0 bases, with 12 bases remaining between them. CDR3 sequence (DNA): TGTGCCAGCTCACCACCTTCCGGGCGGGACTCTGGAAACACCATATATTTT. Translated: CASSPPSGRDSGNTIYF.

The chain is built from TRBV28 and TRBJ1-5; unclear D gene. Germline V gives CDR1 MDHEN, CDR2 SYDVKM. The CDR3 covers 16 residues. Trimming left V 2 bases short and J 1 base short, with 12 bases between. CDR3 bases: TGTGCCAGCAGTTTAAAGCGAGGGAAGAGCAATCAGCCCCAGCATTTT. It codes for CASSLKRGKSNQPQHF.

The chain has TRBV30 and TRBJ2-5; maybe TRBD2 (5 bases). The germline CDR1 and CDR2 sequences are GTSNPN and SVGIG (reference sequence). Trimming removed 3 bases at V and 5 bases at J, with 13 bases between. The CDR3 is 13 residues long. DNA for the CDR3: TGTGCCTGGAGGAGGATGGGAGTTGAGACCCAGTACTTC. The encoded protein is CAWRRMGVETQYF. Full variable domain (outside the CDR3, taken from reference TRBV30 and TRBJ2-5): SQTIHQWPATLVQPVGSPLSLECTVEGTSNPNLYWYRQAAGRGLQLLFYSVGIGQISSEVPQNLSASRPQDRQFILSSKKLLLSDSGFYLCAWRRMGVETQYFGPGTRLLVL.

This clone is a singleton in its sample. The chain employs TRBV18 and TRBJ1-2; 9 bases match TRBD1. Germline loops: CDR1 KGHSH, CDR2 LQKENI. With 4 bases clipped from V and 8 bases from J, the junction kept 5 bases outside the gene matches. This CDR3 contains 13 residues. The CDR3 protein is CASSLRDRDGYTF. The CDR3 DNA is TGTGCCAGCTCACTCCGGGACAGGGACGGCTACACCTTC.